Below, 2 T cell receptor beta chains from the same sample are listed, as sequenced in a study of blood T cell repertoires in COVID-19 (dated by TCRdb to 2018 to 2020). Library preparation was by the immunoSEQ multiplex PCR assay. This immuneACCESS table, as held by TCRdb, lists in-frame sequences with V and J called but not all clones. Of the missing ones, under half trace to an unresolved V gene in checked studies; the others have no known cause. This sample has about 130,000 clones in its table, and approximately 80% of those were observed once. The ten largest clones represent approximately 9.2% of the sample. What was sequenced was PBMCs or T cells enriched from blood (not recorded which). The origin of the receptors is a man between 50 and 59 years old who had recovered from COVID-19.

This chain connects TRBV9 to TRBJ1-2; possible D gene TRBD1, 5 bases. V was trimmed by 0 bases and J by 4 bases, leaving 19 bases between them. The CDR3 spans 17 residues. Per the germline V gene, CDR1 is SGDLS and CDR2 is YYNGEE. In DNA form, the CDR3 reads TGTGCCAGCAGCGTAGCAGACAGAGGCTCGGGCACCTATGGCTACACCTTC. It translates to CASSVADRGSGTYGYTF.

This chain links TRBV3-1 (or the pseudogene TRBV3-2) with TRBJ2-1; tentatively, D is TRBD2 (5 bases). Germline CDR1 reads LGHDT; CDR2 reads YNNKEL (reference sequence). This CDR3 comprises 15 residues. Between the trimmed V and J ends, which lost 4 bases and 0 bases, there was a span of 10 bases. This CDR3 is CASSRSALSYNEQFF. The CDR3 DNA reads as TGTGCCAGCAGCCGTAGCGCGCTCTCCTACAATGAGCAGTTCTTC.